The 16 T cell receptor beta chains presented below share a single source sample, sequenced in a study of T-cell memory formation after mild COVID-19. TCRdb independently ran MiXCR on the 5' RACE reads; one entry per CDR3 protein. The table records approximately 500,000 distinct CDR3 sequences, 25% of them present only once. The sample consisted of PBMCs or a T cell subset sorted from them (not recorded which). Receptors were obtained from an adult woman who had mild COVID-19 (a few samples of this study predate the infection). Cell type and time point are not known.

This rearrangement joins TRBV30 to TRBJ2-1; weak D call: TRBD1 (5 bases). The CDR3 totals 12 residues. CDR1 and CDR2 (germline): GTSNPN, SVGIG (reference sequence). Trimming stripped 3 bases from V and 9 bases from J, with 12 bases between. The CDR3 loop is CAWRETTVEQFF. DNA for the CDR3: TGTGCCTGGAGAGAGACGACAGTTGAGCAGTTCTTC.

This clonotype was recorded only once. The chain couples TRBV18 to TRBJ1-2; D remains ambiguous. This CDR3 is built from 15 residues. The germline CDR1 and CDR2 sequences are KGHSH and LQKENI. The V end was cut by 6 bases, the J end by 0 bases, with 14 bases between. The CDR3 nucleotides are TGTGCCAGCTCCTACGTGACTGGAACTAACTATGGCTACACCTTC. It translates to CASSYVTGTNYGYTF.

The rearrangement links TRBV27 to TRBJ1-2; TRBD1 matches at 7 bases. CDR1 is MNHEY and CDR2 is SMNVEV in the germline V gene (reference sequence). V lost 6 bases, J lost 3 bases, and 7 bases stayed unmatched. The CDR3 is made up of 14 amino acids. The CDR3: CASRRTGNYYGYTF. DNA of the CDR3: TGTGCCAGCAGGCGGACAGGAAATTACTATGGCTACACCTTC.

There are a few counts of this clonotype. The V gene is TRBV20-1, the J gene TRBJ2-1; possibly TRBD1 or TRBD2 for D (6 bases each). Germline CDR1 is DFQATT and CDR2 is SNEGSKA (reference sequence). Deletions cut 8 bases from V and 2 bases from J, with 10 bases between. This CDR3 comprises 12 residues. Here the CDR3 reads CSPGAPYNEQFF. The CDR3 coding sequence is TGCAGTCCGGGGGCTCCCTACAATGAGCAGTTCTTC.

J is TRBJ2-7 and V is TRBV27, with D perhaps TRBD1 (5 bases). Looked up from germline, CDR1 is MNHEY and CDR2 is SMNVEV (reference sequence). The length of the CDR3 is 15 residues. V lost 6 bases and J 0 bases, leaving 15 bases between the germline ends. The CDR3: CASSRISTVSYEQYF. CDR3 nucleotide sequence: TGTGCCAGCAGCCGTATCTCGACAGTCTCCTACGAGCAGTACTTC.

The chain joins TRBV6-5 to TRBJ2-5; D unclear. Germline CDR1 is MNHEY and CDR2 is SVGAGI. This CDR3 has 13 amino acids. V lost 6 bases, J lost 4 bases, and 12 bases lay in between. The CDR3: CASSFLGSETQYF. The CDR3 bases are TGTGCCAGCAGCTTCCTGGGTTCAGAGACCCAGTACTTC.

This clonotype was counted a few times. The CDR3 DNA sequence: TGCGCCAGCAGCCAAGGTGACAGGTCCTCCTACGAGCAGTACTTC. It is translated as CASSQGDRSSYEQYF. The chain uses TRBV4-3 and TRBJ2-7; weak D call: TRBD1 (6 bases). The CDR3 is 15 amino acids. CDR1 and CDR2 from the germline V gene are LGHNA and YSLEER. V lost 1 base and J lost 0, with 10 bases in between.

In this sample, this clonotype turned up a few times. The V call is TRBV20-1, the J call TRBJ2-3; D may be TRBD2 (6 bases). In germline, CDR1 is DFQATT, CDR2 SNEGSKA (reference sequence). The ends were cut back, 3 bases at V and 4 bases at J, with 17 bases in the middle. This CDR3 contains 15 residues. The CDR3 DNA follows: TGCAGTGCTAGTGTACGGGGATGGGGGGCAGATACGCAGTATTTT. Residues: CSASVRGWGADTQYF.

The chain has TRBV5-1 and TRBJ1-1; no firm D call. Trimming took 4 bases from V and 0 from J, leaving 10 bases between them. This CDR3 is built from 14 residues. The germline CDR1 and CDR2 sequences are SGHRS and YFSETQ. The CDR3 bases are TGCGCCAGCAGCCTCGAAGTGCTGAACACTGAAGCTTTCTTT. Its translation is CASSLEVLNTEAFF.

The chain is built from TRBV27 and TRBJ2-3; 9 nucleotides agree with TRBD1. The CDR3 is 18 residues long. The germline V gene has CDR1 MNHEY and CDR2 SMNVEV (reference sequence). The V gene end was trimmed by 2 bases and the J gene end by 4 bases; junction bases not matched to a gene: 13. The chain's CDR3 is CASSLIGPGQGRSDTQYF. The CDR3 coding sequence is TGTGCCAGCAGTTTAATAGGTCCGGGACAGGGAAGGTCAGATACGCAGTATTTT.

This clonotype was observed a handful of times. This CDR3 reads CASSLITSGRSYNEQFF. The CDR3 DNA reads TGTGCCAGCAGCTTGATCACTAGCGGACGCTCCTACAATGAGCAGTTCTTC. This rearrangement joins TRBV11-2 to TRBJ2-1, with 8 bases that match TRBD2. The V gene end was trimmed by 3 bases and the J gene end by 0 bases; junction bases not matched to a gene: 7. This CDR3 comprises 17 residues. CDR1 is SGHAT and CDR2 is FQNNGV in the germline V gene.

This clonotype appeared a few times. CDR3 in DNA: TGTGCCAGCTCCCCGTCGACGGCCATGAACACTGAAGCTTTCTTT. Its translation: CASSPSTAMNTEAFF. The genes are TRBV18 and TRBJ1-1; D remains ambiguous. The CDR3 has 15 amino acids. Germline V CDR1 and CDR2: KGHSH, LQKENI. Deletions cut 6 bases from V and 0 bases from J, with 14 bases between.

The chain employs TRBV4-2 and TRBJ1-1, with 9 positions matching TRBD1. In germline, CDR1 is LGHNA, CDR2 YNFKEQ. The CDR3 is 17 amino acids. Losses at the gene ends were 0 bases for V and 6 bases for J; bases not matched to a gene: 11. CDR3 DNA: TGTGCCAGCAGCCAAGACGGACAGGGGCTCCGCCGGCCTGAAGCTTTCTTT. This encodes CASSQDGQGLRRPEAFF.

This clonotype was seen just once. The CDR3 spells CASSHPKSTDTQYF. The DNA of the CDR3 is TGTGCCAGCAGCCACCCCAAGAGCACAGATACGCAGTATTTT. This sequence joins TRBV3-1 and TRBJ2-3; D gene ambiguous. This CDR3 region has 14 residues. The V gene's germline CDR1 is LGHDT and CDR2 YNNKEL (reference sequence). Trimming removed 3 bases at V and 0 bases at J, with 7 bases between.

The chain employs TRBV7-9 and TRBJ2-5; D possibly corresponds to TRBD2 (6 bases). The CDR3 runs 17 residues. The V gene lost 1 base and the J gene lost 5 bases, with 20 bases spanning the gap. The germline V gene encodes CDR1 SEHNR and CDR2 FQNEAQ (reference sequence). CDR3 coding DNA: TGTGCCAGCAGCTTAGACTTCGGGACTGGCGGGGAGGAGACCCAGTACTTC. This translates into CASSLDFGTGGEETQYF.

This clonotype has more than one count but fewer than ten. The chain recombines TRBV5-1 with TRBJ2-3; 15 bases line up with TRBD2. Losses at the gene ends were 0 bases for V and 5 bases for J; bases not matched to a gene: 1. Germline V gene lookup returns CDR1 SGHRS and CDR2 YFSETQ. CDR3 length equals 16 residues. The CDR3 loop is CASSLEGLAGGDTQYF. DNA of the CDR3: TGCGCCAGCAGCTTGGAGGGACTAGCGGGAGGAGATACGCAGTATTTT.